This T cell receptor (beta chain) was observed in a study of T cell responses to AZD1222 COVID-19 vaccine. Sequencing used immunoSEQ multiplex PCR; TCRdb keeps in-frame clones, though not all of them. The table has around 53,000 clones, 75% to 90% seen once. The CDR3 consists of 17 residues. V was shortened by 2 bases and J by 2 bases, with 19 bases between the two germline ends. Per germline, CDR1 SGHAT and CDR2 FQNNGV. The V call is TRBV11-2, the J call TRBJ2-7; tentatively, D is TRBD1 or TRBD2 (5 bases each). This receptor was identified in an adult in good health. Specimen: peripheral blood, collected on day 0 of MenACWY control vaccination. The CDR3: CASSLSRGAERTYEQYF. The CDR3 DNA follows: TGTGCCAGCAGCTTATCCCGAGGGGCGGAACGCACCTACGAGCAGTACTTC.